This T cell receptor (beta chain) was identified in a study of shared clonotypes between healthy human individuals. Libraries were prepared by immunoSEQ multiplex PCR; TCRdb keeps only in-frame clonotypes and omits some of them. The table lists approximately 2.5 million clones, roughly 93% of them singletons, with about 0.38% in the top ten. Trimming took off 3 bases at V and 5 bases at J, with 13 bases between the two ends. The CDR3 is made up of 15 amino acids. Germline V gene sequence: CDR1 MDHEN, CDR2 SYDVKM. Note on this clone: What it binds is not known.

Whole-study results and caveats: Generally, naive subsets (rather than memory subsets) showed larger estimated richness.

The TCR was taken from a man younger than 35 in good health. Some clones in this sample may be carry-over from other donors' samples. This rearrangement joins TRBV28 to TRBJ1-4; TRBD1 is a possible D gene (5 bases). The specimen was naive CD4+ T cells from PBMCs. The subset was: CD45RA+ positively selected. For the CDR3, the DNA is TGTGCCAGCAGTTTGGTAGGGGAGGGAAATGAAAAACTGTTTTTT. Protein sequence: CASSLVGEGNEKLFF. The full variable domain, in which reference TRBV28 and TRBJ1-4 provide the parts outside the CDR3, is DVKVTQSSRYLVKRTGEKVFLECVQDMDHENMFWYRQDPGLGLRLIYFSYDVKMKEKGDIPEGYSVSREKKERFSLILESASTNQTSMYLCASSLVGEGNEKLFFGSGTQLSVL.